Shown below are 28 T cell receptor beta chains from a single sample sequenced in a study of control samples from healthy donors and cancer patients. Using immunoSEQ multiplex PCR, the repertoire was profiled, and TCRdb retains in-frame clones only, with some absent. Among 95,000 to 150,000 clones, 88% were seen once, and the ten largest hold about 3.2%. Sequenced material: blood. The receptor source for this set is a man between 35 and 55 years old in good health.

The gene calls are TRBV4-2 and TRBJ1-5, with 7 bases that match TRBD1. V trimming: 4 bases; J trimming: 1 base; junction bases outside the gene matches: 4. From germline, CDR1 is LGHNA and CDR2 YNFKEQ. The CDR3 runs to 15 residues. CDR3 nucleotides: TGTGCCAGCAGCCCGAACAGGGGCAGCAATCAGCCCCAGCATTTT. Encoded protein: CASSPNRGSNQPQHF.

This chain links TRBV19 with TRBJ2-1; perhaps TRBD2 as D (6 bases). The V end was cut by 1 base, the J end by 1 base, with 8 bases between. The CDR3 is 15 residues long. Germline CDR1 and CDR2: LNHDA and SQIVND (reference sequence). The chain's CDR3 is CASSIGRGSYNEQFF. CDR3 bases: TGTGCCAGTAGTATAGGTCGGGGGTCCTACAATGAGCAGTTCTTC.

The chain has TRBV5-1 and TRBJ2-7; TRBD2 aligns across 7 bases. There are 16 residues in the CDR3. Germline trimming cut 4 bases from V and 2 bases from J; bases unmatched to any gene: 12. Per the germline V gene, CDR1 is SGHRS and CDR2 is YFSETQ. The CDR3 DNA sequence: TGCGCCAGCAGCATTGGGAGGGCGACGGGTACCTACGAGCAGTACTTC. Protein product: CASSIGRATGTYEQYF.

A single count supports this clone. The chain uses TRBV18 and TRBJ1-1; 10 bases fit TRBD1. Germline CDR1 KGHSH, CDR2 LQKENI. CDR3 size: 13 residues. Trimming cost V 0 bases and J 11 bases; bases outside gene matches: 3. Here the CDR3 DNA reads TGTGCCAGCTCACCACCGGGACAGGGGTTGGCTTTCTTT. Translated: CASSPPGQGLAFF.

This chain connects TRBV19 to TRBJ1-1; tentative D call: TRBD1 (5 bases). V lost 3 bases and J lost 1, with 12 bases in between. Per the germline V gene, CDR1 is LNHDA and CDR2 is SQIVND (reference sequence). This CDR3 is built from 15 residues. The CDR3 nucleotides are TGTGCCAGTAGTATTTCCGCGGGGCCGAACACTGAAGCTTTCTTT. It specifies CASSISAGPNTEAFF.

Remarks on this clone: Within the sample, other DNA sequences also encode this same CDR3. The chain employs TRBV6-2 or TRBV6-3 and TRBJ2-7; 9 nucleotides line up with TRBD2. CDR3 size: 14 residues. The J segment lost 1 base and the V segment lost 6 bases, leaving 4 bases of the junction unmatched. Germline V gene data show CDR1 as MNHEY and CDR2 as SVGEGT. The CDR3, as DNA: TGTGCCAGCAGCACCACTAGCGGGTCCTACGAGCAGTACTTC. Amino acids: CASSTTSGSYEQYF.

The chain uses TRBV3-1 (or the pseudogene TRBV3-2) and TRBJ1-1; D ambiguous. The germline gives CDR1 LGHDT, CDR2 YNNKEL (reference sequence). The CDR3 sequence is 13 residues long. V was clipped by 1 base and J by 10 bases, with 13 bases between them. The CDR3 nucleotides are TGTGCCAGCAGCCAAGTACGGGATATGGGAGCTTTCTTT. It codes for CASSQVRDMGAFF.

This clone was seen just once. This chain links TRBV11-3 with TRBJ1-4; 8 bases fit TRBD1. The germline gives CDR1 SGHNT, CDR2 YENEEA. The CDR3 sequence is 17 residues long. V lost 2 bases to trimming and J lost 11 bases; unmatched junction nucleotides: 16. DNA of the CDR3: TGTGCCAGCAGCTTAAGAGACAGGGGCCCGTCTAATGCGAAACTGTTTTTT. As protein: CASSLRDRGPSNAKLFF.

This clone was detected once. The chain uses TRBV4-2 and TRBJ2-1, with D possibly being TRBD1 (6 bases). CDR1 and CDR2 (germline): LGHNA, YNFKEQ. V was pared by 2 bases and J by 7 bases, with 12 bases between. The CDR3 is 14 amino acids. The CDR3 bases are TGTGCCAGCAGCCAATCCGCTACAGGGAATGAGCAGTTCTTC. Amino acids: CASSQSATGNEQFF.

V is TRBV5-1 and J is TRBJ2-1; no clear D. The CDR3 covers 13 residues. Trimming cost V 2 bases and J 6 bases, with 9 bases left between them. The germline gives CDR1 SGHRS, CDR2 YFSETQ. CDR3 protein: CASSFGPSNEQFF. The CDR3 nucleotides are TGCGCCAGCAGCTTCGGACCCTCCAATGAGCAGTTCTTC.

The chain recombines TRBV3-1 (or the pseudogene TRBV3-2) with TRBJ1-6; 7 positions agree with TRBD1. The CDR3 contains 18 residues. With 3 bases clipped from V and 7 bases from J, the junction kept 15 bases outside the gene matches. Germline values: CDR1 LGHDT, CDR2 YNNKEL (reference sequence). The DNA for the CDR3 is TGTGCCAGCAGCCACGCGACAGTGACAGGGAGTGTAAATTCACCCCTCCACTTT. This codes for CASSHATVTGSVNSPLHF.

Only a few counts were recorded for this clone. The chain recombines TRBV7-3 with TRBJ1-6; D unclear. Germline lookup yields CDR1 SGHTA and CDR2 FQGTGA. The V gene lost 2 bases and the J gene lost 7 bases, with 12 bases spanning the gap. The CDR3 loop spans 15 amino acids. As DNA, the CDR3 is TGTGCCAGCAGCTTACTGTCCTTGGGCAATTCACCCCTCCACTTT. Translating gives CASSLLSLGNSPLHF.

The chain joins TRBV25-1 to TRBJ2-5, with 8 bases identical to TRBD2. Germline V lookup: CDR1 MGHDK, CDR2 SYGVNS. V dropped 6 bases and J dropped 5; count of bases not matched to a gene: 11. There are 15 residues in the CDR3. CDR3 DNA: TGTGCCAGCAGCCAGAGCGGCGGGGGGTGGGAGACCCAGTACTTC. It translates to CASSQSGGGWETQYF.

The J gene is TRBJ2-3, the V gene TRBV7-3; perhaps TRBD2 as D (7 bases). Germline values: CDR1 SGHTA, CDR2 FQGTGA. V lost 0 bases and J 4 bases, leaving 17 bases between the germline ends. CDR3 length: 17 amino acids. CDR3 sequence (DNA): TGTGCCAGCAGCTTAACGTCCGGGGGGCGTAGAGCAGATACGCAGTATTTT. Protein: CASSLTSGGRRADTQYF. The whole variable domain, filled in from reference TRBV7-3 and TRBJ2-3, reads GAGVSQTPSNKVTEKGKYVELRCDPISGHTALYWYRQSLGQGPEFLIYFQGTGAADDSGLPNDRFFAVRPEGSVSTLKIQRTERGDSAVYLCASSLTSGGRRADTQYFGPGTRLTVL.

This rearrangement joins TRBV5-4 to TRBJ2-1, with unresolved D. The length of the CDR3 is 14 residues. Looked up from germline, CDR1 is SGHNT and CDR2 is YYREEE (reference sequence). V was pared by 1 base and J by 5 bases, with 10 bases between. CDR3 sequence reads: CASSLTTWDNEQFF. Here the CDR3 DNA reads TGTGCCAGCAGCTTGACTACATGGGACAATGAGCAGTTCTTC.

V is TRBV5-4 and J is TRBJ2-5, with a weak D call TRBD2 (6 bases). The CDR3 spans 16 residues. With 0 bases removed from V and 1 base from J, the gap between germline ends came to 13 bases. Germline CDR1 is SGHNT and CDR2 is YYREEE (reference sequence). The CDR3 spells CASSLGGVTFQETQYF. The CDR3 DNA reads TGTGCCAGCAGCTTGGGCGGGGTGACTTTCCAAGAGACCCAGTACTTC.

This sequence joins TRBV5-1 and TRBJ1-2; D ambiguous. The CDR3 totals 11 residues. Germline V gene data show CDR1 as SGHRS and CDR2 as YFSETQ. V dropped 5 bases and J dropped 10 bases, with 12 bases sitting between them. CDR3: CASSDREFYTF. CDR3 coding DNA: TGCGCCAGCAGTGATAGGGAGTTCTACACCTTC.

The CDR3 DNA reads TGTGCCAGCAGCTTGGGACAGGCAGCAGGAAACACCATATATTTT. This gives the protein CASSLGQAAGNTIYF. The chain couples TRBV6-6 to TRBJ1-3; 8 bases map to TRBD1. Germline V gene sequence: CDR1 MNHNY, CDR2 SVGAGI (reference sequence). The trim removed 6 bases at V and 4 bases at J, leaving 8 bases unmatched. This CDR3 is 15 amino acids long.

The sample holds one count of this clone. The V call is TRBV7-3, the J call TRBJ1-3; D perhaps matches TRBD1 (5 bases). V lost 0 bases, J lost 8 bases, and 8 bases lay in between. The CDR3 contains 13 residues. Germline CDR1 and CDR2: SGHTA and FQGTGA. CDR3 amino acids: CASSLTVGDTIYF. CDR3 bases: TGTGCCAGCAGCTTAACGGTGGGGGACACCATATATTTT.

V gene TRBV18 combines with J gene TRBJ1-4; no definite D call. Germline-derived CDR1 and CDR2 are KGHSH and LQKENI. This CDR3 is 16 amino acids long. The V gene lost 3 bases and the J gene lost 0 bases, with 11 bases spanning the gap. CDR3 nucleotide sequence: TGTGCCAGCTCACCTCCAGGTGTCGCAACTAATGAAAAACTGTTTTTT. Encoded protein: CASSPPGVATNEKLFF.

The gene calls are TRBV28 and TRBJ1-3; 10 bases agree with TRBD1. CDR3 length: 16 amino acids. V dropped 7 bases and J dropped 0; count of bases not matched to a gene: 6. CDR1 and CDR2 (germline): MDHEN, SYDVKM. The CDR3 bases are TGTGCCAGCACCCGACAGGGGGCTTACTCTGGAAACACCATATATTTT. Amino acids: CASTRQGAYSGNTIYF.

The chain is built from TRBV11-2 and TRBJ2-7; D may be TRBD2 (7 bases). The germline V gene has CDR1 SGHAT and CDR2 FQNNGV. This CDR3 spans 14 amino acids. V dropped 10 bases and J dropped 3 bases, with 19 bases sitting between them. Here the CDR3 DNA reads TGTGCCACAGAGACATCGGGGGGCCACTACGAGCAGTACTTC. Protein: CATETSGGHYEQYF.

The CDR3 here is CASSLRLAGTGAALHF. The CDR3 bases are TGTGCCAGCAGCTTGAGACTCGCAGGGACCGGGGCGGCCCTCCACTTT. This sequence joins TRBV11-3 and TRBJ1-6; D perhaps matches TRBD1 (5 bases). The germline CDR1 and CDR2 sequences are SGHNT and YENEEA. This CDR3 region has 16 residues. Trimming took off 3 bases at V and 14 bases at J, with 23 bases between the two ends.

Only one count was recorded for this clone. The chain recombines TRBV10-2 with TRBJ2-7, with TRBD1 matching over 7 bases. Germline CDR1 and CDR2: WSHSY and SAAADI. V gave up 1 base and J gave up 1 base; unmatched junction bases: 4. The CDR3 covers 15 residues. In DNA, the CDR3 is TGCGCCAGCAGTGAGTGGTCAGGGGGTTCCTACGAGCAGTACTTC. Amino acids: CASSEWSGGSYEQYF.

This chain links TRBV2 with TRBJ2-2; 9 bases line up with TRBD1. This CDR3 region has 16 residues. Germline-derived CDR1 and CDR2 are SNHLY and FYNNEI. Losses at the gene ends were 5 bases for V and 7 bases for J; bases not matched to a gene: 11. CDR3 DNA: TGTGCCAGCAGTTATACCGGGACAGGGACCGTCGGGGAGCTGTTTTTT. Its protein is CASSYTGTGTVGELFF.

The gene calls are TRBV6-2 or TRBV6-3 and TRBJ2-7; D remains ambiguous. Germline V gene data show CDR1 as MNHEY and CDR2 as SVGEGT. V gave up 3 bases and J gave up 0 bases, with 9 bases separating them. CDR3 size: 14 residues. The chain's CDR3 is CASSYHYSSYEQYF. CDR3 sequence (DNA): TGTGCCAGCAGTTATCACTACTCCTCCTACGAGCAGTACTTC.

The chain recombines TRBV5-5 with TRBJ2-3; D gene ambiguous. Germline V gene data show CDR1 as SGHKS and CDR2 as YYEKEE (reference sequence). With 5 bases removed from V and 5 bases from J, the gap between germline ends came to 12 bases. CDR3 length: 13 residues. CDR3: CASSGPNRDTQYF. The CDR3 DNA follows: TGTGCCAGCAGTGGACCGAACAGAGATACGCAGTATTTT.

This sequence joins TRBV7-2 and TRBJ2-2; no firm D call. The CDR3 is 14 amino acids. Trimming removed 1 base at V and 4 bases at J, with 7 bases between. The germline gives CDR1 SGHTA, CDR2 FQGNSA. The CDR3 coding sequence is TGTGCCAGCAGCTTAGGAGCATTCACCGGGGAGCTGTTTTTT. Translating gives CASSLGAFTGELFF.